Listed below are T cell receptor beta chains from one sample, sequenced in a study of T cell responses to AZD1222 COVID-19 vaccine. Sequenced by immunoSEQ multiplex PCR; TCRdb stores in-frame clones only, minus some. The repertoire holds more than 70,000 clones, with 88% as singletons. The sample in question was peripheral blood, obtained on day 0 of AZD1222 vaccination. All receptors derive from an adult in good health. Each CDR3 is given with its conserved first and last residue. The D gene is left open where the match is weak. Some rows mark clone size as missing; the rest say once, few, many or name a class of expanded clone.

D gene: NA
J gene: TRBJ1-2
clone size: NA
V gene: TRBV11-3
CDR3 DNA: TGTGCCAGCAGCTTAGACAGACCCGTGGGGGCCCGACTTTATGGCTACACCTTC
CDR3 protein: CASSLDRPVGARLYGYTF

D gene: NA
J gene: TRBJ2-7
clone size: NA
V gene: TRBV9
CDR3 DNA: TGTGCCAGCAGCCCCCATCCGGGATCCAGCGAGCAGTACTTC
CDR3 protein: CASSPHPGSSEQYF

D gene: NA
J gene: TRBJ1-1
clone size: NA
V gene: TRBV6-5
CDR3 DNA: TGTGCCAGCAGCCTCCACTCGCTCGCCCGCACTGAAGCTTTCTTT
CDR3 protein: CASSLHSLARTEAFF

D gene: NA
J gene: TRBJ2-4
clone size: once
V gene: TRBV6-5
CDR3 DNA: TGTGCCAGCAGTTATCAAGGAGGTGGAGCCAAAAACATTCAGTACTTC
CDR3 protein: CASSYQGGGAKNIQYF

D gene: NA
J gene: TRBJ1-5
clone size: NA
V gene: TRBV21-1
CDR3 DNA: TGTGCCAGCAGCAAAGAAGCTGACAGGGGTTTGGAGCAGCCCCAGCATTTT
CDR3 protein: CASSKEADRGLEQPQHF

D gene: NA
J gene: TRBJ1-4
clone size: NA
V gene: TRBV19
CDR3 DNA: TGTGCCAGTAGTATAGGGGCTGCAACTAATGAAAAACTGTTTTTT
CDR3 protein: CASSIGAATNEKLFF

D gene: NA
J gene: TRBJ2-1
clone size: NA
V gene: TRBV6-5
CDR3 DNA: TGTGCCAGCAGGTACGCAGTAAATGAGCAGTTCTTC
CDR3 protein: CASRYAVNEQFF

D gene: NA
J gene: TRBJ2-3
clone size: NA
V gene: TRBV5-1
CDR3 DNA: TGCGCCAGCAGCTTGGGGGGTAGGGCGGATACGCAGTATTTT
CDR3 protein: CASSLGGRADTQYF

D gene: NA
J gene: TRBJ2-7
clone size: NA
V gene: TRBV6-1
CDR3 DNA: TGTGCCAGCAGTGAAGCTTTTGAGGCCGAGCAGTACTTC
CDR3 protein: CASSEAFEAEQYF

D gene: TRBD1
J gene: TRBJ1-2
clone size: NA
V gene: TRBV6-5
CDR3 DNA: TGTGCCAGCAGCCCGGGACAGACTAAAGGCTACACCTTC
CDR3 protein: CASSPGQTKGYTF

D gene: TRBD1
J gene: TRBJ1-5
clone size: NA
V gene: TRBV4-2
CDR3 DNA: TGTGCCAGCAGCCAAGATCCGGGACAGGGCGGTCAGCCCCAGCATTTT
CDR3 protein: CASSQDPGQGGQPQHF

D gene: NA
J gene: TRBJ1-5
clone size: NA
V gene: TRBV5-6
CDR3 DNA: TGTGCCAGCAGCTTGGAGGCGGCAGCCAATCAGCCCCAGCATTTT
CDR3 protein: CASSLEAAANQPQHF

D gene: TRBD1
J gene: TRBJ2-7
clone size: NA
V gene: TRBV24-1
CDR3 DNA: TGTGCCACCTCAGGGACAGGGTCCTCCTACGAGCAGTACTTC
CDR3 protein: CATSGTGSSYEQYF

D gene: NA
J gene: TRBJ1-6
clone size: NA
V gene: TRBV2
CDR3 DNA: TGTGCCAGCAGTCGATCTGCCGGGGGGCGGCCCGCACCCCTCCACTTT
CDR3 protein: CASSRSAGGRPAPLHF

D gene: TRBD2
J gene: TRBJ2-1
clone size: NA
V gene: TRBV25-1
CDR3 DNA: TGTGCCAGCAGCCCGAGCGGGAGGGCCTTAAATGAGCAGTTCTTC
CDR3 protein: CASSPSGRALNEQFF

D gene: NA
J gene: TRBJ2-1
clone size: NA
V gene: TRBV3-1/TRBV3-2
CDR3 DNA: TGTGCCAGCAGCCAAGGGAGGAAGTCAGGGAGCTCCTACAATGAGCAGTTCTTC
CDR3 protein: CASSQGRKSGSSYNEQFF

D gene: NA
J gene: TRBJ1-3
clone size: NA
V gene: TRBV4-1
CDR3 DNA: TGCGCCAGCAGCCACGGGCTCGTTGGAAACACCATATATTTT
CDR3 protein: CASSHGLVGNTIYF

D gene: TRBD1
J gene: TRBJ2-1
clone size: NA
V gene: TRBV5-1
CDR3 DNA: TGCGCCAGCAGCTCCGGACAGGGGGTGTGGAATGAGCAGTTCTTC
CDR3 protein: CASSSGQGVWNEQFF

D gene: NA
J gene: TRBJ1-3
clone size: NA
V gene: TRBV7-9
CDR3 DNA: TGTGCCAGCTCGTTTTCGGGGGGGCGAAGAAACACCATATATTTT
CDR3 protein: CASSFSGGRRNTIYF

D gene: TRBD2
J gene: TRBJ2-5
clone size: NA
V gene: TRBV5-1
CDR3 DNA: TGCGCCAGCGCCCCGGGACTAGCGGGGCAAGAGACCCAGTACTTC
CDR3 protein: CASAPGLAGQETQYF

D gene: TRBD1
J gene: TRBJ2-2
clone size: few
V gene: TRBV7-2
CDR3 DNA: TGTGCCAGCAGCTTAATGGGACAGGGTGTCACCGGGGAGCTGTTTTTT
CDR3 protein: CASSLMGQGVTGELFF

D gene: TRBD1
J gene: TRBJ1-1
clone size: NA
V gene: TRBV9
CDR3 DNA: TGTGCCAGCAGCGTAGAGGGACAGGCCAACACTGAAGCTTTCTTT
CDR3 protein: CASSVEGQANTEAFF